Following are 27 T cell receptor beta chains from one sample sequenced in a study of blood T cell repertoires in COVID-19. Produced via immunoSEQ multiplex PCR; TCRdb's table is partial and in-frame only. Here the sample spans roughly 120,000 clones, around 90% being singletons. Sequencing was carried out using peripheral blood. The receptor source for this set is a man in his forties or fifties with COVID-19, enrolled during active disease.

The chain carries TRBV28 and TRBJ2-7; 7 bases line up with TRBD2. The CDR3 has 16 amino acids. Germline loops: CDR1 MDHEN, CDR2 SYDVKM. Germline trimming cut 3 bases from V and 3 bases from J; bases unmatched to any gene: 11. The CDR3, as DNA: TGTGCCAGCAGTTTGATCACGGGAGGATCGGTCTACGAGCAGTACTTC. Encoded protein: CASSLITGGSVYEQYF.

The chain links TRBV19 to TRBJ2-2; tentative D call: TRBD1 (6 bases). Trimming left V 7 bases short and J 6 bases short, with 12 bases between. CDR1 is LNHDA, CDR2 SQIVND, per germline (reference sequence). This CDR3 comprises 13 residues. The CDR3 reads CASKVTGSGELFF. The CDR3 DNA sequence: TGTGCCAGTAAGGTCACAGGGTCCGGGGAGCTGTTTTTT.

The chain uses TRBV24-1 and TRBJ2-1, with TRBD1 as a possible D gene (6 bases). CDR3 length: 15 residues. Trimming left V 4 bases short and J 4 bases short, with 13 bases between. The germline CDR1 and CDR2 sequences are KGHDR and SFDVKD. The CDR3 DNA reads as TGTGCCACCAGTGACGCCGGGACACCATACAATGAGCAGTTCTTC. It translates to CATSDAGTPYNEQFF.

The chain recombines TRBV3-1 (or the pseudogene TRBV3-2) with TRBJ1-6, with D possibly being TRBD1 (6 bases). The V and J ends lost 3 bases and 0 bases respectively, with 12 bases between them. The CDR3 spans 17 residues. Looked up from germline, CDR1 is LGHDT and CDR2 is YNNKEL (reference sequence). CDR3 region: CASSQKKDSSYNSPLHF. CDR3 DNA: TGTGCCAGCAGCCAGAAAAAGGACAGCTCCTATAATTCACCCCTCCACTTT.

J is TRBJ2-7 and V is TRBV19, with 8 bases identical to TRBD2. V shed 5 bases and J 1 base; nucleotides not matched to a gene: 13. CDR1 LNHDA and CDR2 SQIVND come from the germline V gene (reference sequence). CDR3 size: 17 residues. The CDR3 spells CASSCPAGGRTSYEQYV. CDR3 DNA sequence: TGTGCCAGTAGTTGCCCGGCGGGCGGGAGGACTTCCTACGAGCAGTACGTC.

V usage is TRBV5-1 and J usage is TRBJ2-3, with a tentative D call TRBD1 (5 bases). Looked up from germline, CDR1 is SGHRS and CDR2 is YFSETQ. This CDR3 is built from 12 residues. V was cut by 4 bases and J by 7 bases, with 10 bases left in between. The CDR3 DNA reads TGCGCCAGCAGCCAGGGATCGAATACGCAGTATTTT. Its protein is CASSQGSNTQYF.

This clone has only one observation. This chain connects TRBV5-1 to TRBJ1-1; D is uncertain. CDR1 and CDR2 (germline): SGHRS, YFSETQ. The V and J ends lost 4 bases and 8 bases respectively, with 9 bases between them. The CDR3 totals 11 residues. The CDR3 DNA sequence: TGCGCCAGCAGCCTCGGGAGGGAAGCTTTCTTT. Translating it yields CASSLGREAFF.

The chain joins TRBV5-1 to TRBJ2-2, with unresolved D. Germline CDR1 is SGHRS and CDR2 is YFSETQ. This CDR3 region has 12 residues. V shed 9 bases and J shed 3 bases, with 9 bases lying between them. For the CDR3, the DNA is TGCGCCACCGGGTGGGACACCGGGGAGCTGTTTTTT. Translating gives CATGWDTGELFF.

The V and J genes are TRBV6-2 or TRBV6-3 and TRBJ2-7, with D perhaps matching TRBD2 (5 bases). Trimming removed 2 bases at V and 0 bases at J, with 8 bases between. The germline V gene has CDR1 MNHEY and CDR2 SVGEGT. This CDR3 comprises 14 residues. Here the CDR3 DNA reads TGTGCCAGCAGTTACGAGCGGCACTCCTACGAGCAGTACTTC. This translates into CASSYERHSYEQYF.

The V gene is TRBV19, the J gene TRBJ1-5, with 7 nucleotides matching TRBD1. J gave up 0 bases and V 1 base, and 9 bases lay outside the gene matches. This CDR3 is 18 amino acids long. CDR1 is LNHDA, CDR2 SQIVND, per germline (reference sequence). This CDR3 is CASSIVRDRVDSNQPQHF. CDR3 nucleotides: TGTGCCAGTAGTATAGTAAGAGACAGGGTCGATAGCAATCAGCCCCAGCATTTT.

The J gene is TRBJ2-1, the V gene TRBV5-4, with D tentatively TRBD1 (5 bases). This CDR3 has 18 residues. With 0 bases removed from V and 1 base from J, the gap between germline ends came to 17 bases. Looked up from germline, CDR1 is SGHNT and CDR2 is YYREEE (reference sequence). CDR3 sequence reads: CASSLAGILGVSYNEQFF. In nucleotides, the CDR3 is TGTGCCAGCAGCTTGGCCGGTATTCTAGGGGTTTCCTACAATGAGCAGTTCTTC.

The sample holds one count of this clone. V usage is TRBV28 and J usage is TRBJ2-7; TRBD1 agrees at 7 bases. Germline values: CDR1 MDHEN, CDR2 SYDVKM. This CDR3 has 16 amino acids. V gave up 6 bases and J gave up 5 bases; unmatched junction bases: 16. The CDR3 DNA sequence: TGTGCCAGCAGACCTGGACAGGCCTTTAATCGTCACGAGCAGTACTTC. Translation gives CASRPGQAFNRHEQYF. Supplemented by reference TRBV28 and TRBJ2-7, the full variable domain reads DVKVTQSSRYLVKRTGEKVFLECVQDMDHENMFWYRQDPGLGLRLIYFSYDVKMKEKGDIPEGYSVSREKKERFSLILESASTNQTSMYLCASRPGQAFNRHEQYFGPGTRLTVT.

The rearrangement joins TRBV6-5 to TRBJ1-5, with D unclear. Germline V gene sequence: CDR1 MNHEY, CDR2 SVGAGI. The CDR3 contains 13 residues. V was clipped by 4 bases and J by 0 bases, with 4 bases between them. The DNA of the CDR3 is TGTGCCAGCAGTTTCTATAGCAATCAGCCCCAGCATTTT. Its translation is CASSFYSNQPQHF.

The chain links TRBV6-1 to TRBJ1-4, with a weak D call TRBD1 (6 bases). Germline CDR1 MNHNS, CDR2 SASEGT. This CDR3 is 14 amino acids long. Trimming removed 2 bases from V and 8 bases from J, with 12 bases in between. As DNA, the CDR3 is TGTGCCAGCAGTGAACCCAGGGGTACCGAAAAACTGTTTTTT. Protein: CASSEPRGTEKLFF.

The chain combines TRBV11-2 with TRBJ2-1; D unresolved. Germline CDR1 SGHAT, CDR2 FQNNGV. The CDR3 consists of 13 residues. V lost 2 bases, J lost 3 bases, and 5 bases lay in between. The CDR3 spells CASSLFHYNEQFF. In nucleotides, the CDR3 is TGTGCCAGCAGCTTATTCCACTACAATGAGCAGTTCTTC.

The rearrangement joins TRBV11-2 to TRBJ2-5; 8 positions agree with TRBD2. The CDR3 runs 16 residues. Trimming at V came to 0 bases and at J to 3 bases, leaving 6 bases not matched to a gene. Germline V CDR1 and CDR2: SGHAT, FQNNGV. CDR3 in DNA: TGTGCCAGCAGCTTAGATCCAGTTAGCGGGGAAGAGACCCAGTACTTC. Protein sequence: CASSLDPVSGEETQYF.

This chain links TRBV5-1 with TRBJ1-1, with D tentatively TRBD1 (5 bases). Germline values: CDR1 SGHRS, CDR2 YFSETQ. Trimming stripped 1 base from V and 4 bases from J, with 8 bases between. This CDR3 spans 13 amino acids. The CDR3: CASSLRGGTEAFF. In nucleotides, the CDR3 is TGCGCCAGCAGCTTGAGGGGTGGCACTGAAGCTTTCTTT.

This clone was seen once. This chain's CDR3 is CASSRTSTRTGELFF. CDR3 DNA: TGTGCCAGCAGCCGGACTAGCACGAGGACCGGGGAGCTGTTTTTT. The V gene is TRBV3-1 (or the pseudogene TRBV3-2), the J gene TRBJ2-2; TRBD2 matches 8 bases. The CDR3 covers 15 residues. After removal of 4 bases from V and 5 bases from J, the junction contained 6 bases not matched to a gene. Per germline, CDR1 LGHDT and CDR2 YNNKEL (reference sequence).

This clone was observed a single time. CDR3 DNA: TGCGCCAGCAATGGGGAGGGGGGGGCAGATACGCAGTATTTT. Protein product: CASNGEGGADTQYF. The chain employs TRBV4-1 and TRBJ2-3, with D possibly being TRBD2 (7 bases). CDR3 length: 14 amino acids. Trimming stripped 7 bases from V and 4 bases from J, with 15 bases between. Germline values: CDR1 MGHRA, CDR2 YSYEKL.

The chain has TRBV7-3 and TRBJ2-1; 11 bases match TRBD2. After removal of 4 bases from V and 3 bases from J, the junction contained 5 bases not matched to a gene. The CDR3 has 16 residues. Looked up from germline, CDR1 is SGHTA and CDR2 is FQGTGA. The CDR3 DNA follows: TGTGCCAGCAGCTCCACCGGGACTAGCGGCTACAATGAGCAGTTCTTC. Translated: CASSSTGTSGYNEQFF.

This chain joins TRBV4-3 and TRBJ2-1; 8 positions agree with TRBD2. From germline, CDR1 is LGHNA and CDR2 YSLEER. There are 16 residues in the CDR3. The V gene end was trimmed by 0 bases and the J gene end by 9 bases; junction bases not matched to a gene: 10. The CDR3 here is CASSQDVGTRSTEQFF. The DNA for the CDR3 is TGCGCCAGCAGCCAAGATGTCGGGACTAGGTCCACTGAGCAGTTCTTC.

The V call is TRBV10-3, the J call TRBJ2-7; 9 bases match TRBD1. The V segment lost 4 bases and the J segment 5 bases; nucleotides outside the gene matches: 6. Germline lookup yields CDR1 ENHRY and CDR2 SYGVKD. This CDR3 contains 14 residues. The DNA for the CDR3 is TGTGCCATCAGTGCAGGACAGGGGAGCCACGAGCAGTACGTC. This codes for CAISAGQGSHEQYV.

This rearrangement joins TRBV5-1 to TRBJ2-1, with 13 bases that match TRBD2. J was trimmed by 14 bases and V by 4 bases; bases with no gene match: 18. CDR1 is SGHRS, CDR2 YFSETQ, per germline. The CDR3 loop spans 17 amino acids. The CDR3 nucleotides read TGCGCCAGCAGCCAGGGGACACTAGACCTACTAGCGGGAGGGAAGTTCTTC. This translates into CASSQGTLDLLAGGKFF.

CDR3 protein: CASSKGGQSNEQFF. The CDR3 nucleotides read TGTGCCAGCAGCAAAGGAGGACAGAGCAATGAGCAGTTCTTC. This chain links TRBV21-1 with TRBJ2-1; the table names TRBD1, a call not compared with the DNA. TRBV21-1 is flagged as a pseudogene. The CDR3 consists of 14 residues.

This chain links TRBV6-6 with TRBJ1-4; TRBD1 matches 8 bases. Looked up from germline, CDR1 is MNHNY and CDR2 is SVGAGI (reference sequence). The CDR3 consists of 13 residues. The ends lost 8 bases at V and 8 bases at J; junction bases unmatched: 7. The CDR3 protein is CASGGGTGEKLFF. The CDR3 region has the DNA TGTGCCAGCGGGGGGGGGACAGGAGAAAAACTGTTTTTT.

The CDR3 sequence: CASSVTGVLYEQYF. In DNA form, the CDR3 reads TGCGCCAGCAGCGTGACAGGGGTGCTCTACGAGCAGTACTTC. The V and J genes are TRBV5-1 and TRBJ2-7; TRBD1 matches at 8 bases. The germline gives CDR1 SGHRS, CDR2 YFSETQ. The CDR3 contains 14 residues. V shed 4 bases, J shed 3 bases, and the junction held 6 bases outside the gene matches. The full variable domain, rest sourced from reference TRBV5-1 and TRBJ2-7, is KAGVTQTPRYLIKTRGQQVTLSCSPISGHRSVSWYQQTPGQGLQFLFEYFSETQRNKGNFPGRFSGRQFSNSRSEMNVSTLELGDSALYLCASSVTGVLYEQYFGPGTRLTVT.

The gene calls are TRBV7-8 and TRBJ2-5; a weak D match, TRBD2 (5 bases). V was clipped by 3 bases and J by 4 bases, with 15 bases between them. This CDR3 region has 15 residues. From germline, CDR1 is SGHVS and CDR2 FQNEAQ. The CDR3 loop reads CASSFSSTRGETQYF. The CDR3 coding sequence is TGTGCCAGCAGCTTCTCCTCGACACGGGGAGAGACCCAGTACTTC.